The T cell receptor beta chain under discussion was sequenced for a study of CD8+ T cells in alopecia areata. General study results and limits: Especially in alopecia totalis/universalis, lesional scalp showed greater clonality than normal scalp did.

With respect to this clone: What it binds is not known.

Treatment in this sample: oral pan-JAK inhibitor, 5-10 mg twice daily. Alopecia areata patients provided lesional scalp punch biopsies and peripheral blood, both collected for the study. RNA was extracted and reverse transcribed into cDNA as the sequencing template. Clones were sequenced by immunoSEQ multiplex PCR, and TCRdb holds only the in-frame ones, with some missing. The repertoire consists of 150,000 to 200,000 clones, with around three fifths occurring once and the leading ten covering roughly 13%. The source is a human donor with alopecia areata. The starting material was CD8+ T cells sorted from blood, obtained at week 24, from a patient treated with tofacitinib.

Here the CDR3 reads CASSLAATGYEQYF. Written as DNA, the CDR3 is TGTGCCAGCAGCTTAGCAGCCACAGGATACGAGCAGTACTTC. This rearrangement joins TRBV7-9 to TRBJ2-7, with D maybe TRBD1 (5 bases). The CDR3 contains 14 residues. Germline assignment: CDR1 SEHNR and CDR2 FQNEAQ (reference sequence). V lost 0 bases and J lost 4, with 10 bases in between.